One and the same sample provided the 19 T cell receptor beta chains below, sequenced in a study of T cells in Graves' hyperthyroidism and ophthalmopathy. The TCR beta CDR3 regions underwent amplification using RNA transcripts as the source. A set of HTBI primers served as the primers for a first-round RT-PCR of the TCR CDR3. Each CDR3 protein gets one entry after TCRdb re-called the multiplex PCR reads with MiXCR. The sample holds around 600,000 distinct CDR3 sequences, approximately 14% seen once. The sample taken for sequencing was blood. These receptors were obtained from a woman aged 18 to 35 with Graves' ophthalmopathy.

This clonotype was found many times. The genes are TRBV2 and TRBJ2-1; possible D gene TRBD1, 5 bases. This CDR3 is 15 amino acids long. In germline, CDR1 is SNHLY, CDR2 FYNNEI. Trimming took off 5 bases at V and 0 bases at J, with 11 bases between the two ends. The CDR3 spells CASSYRISSYNEQFF. CDR3 DNA sequence: TGTGCCAGCAGTTACAGGATCAGCTCCTACAATGAGCAGTTCTTC.

On this clonotype: It may be a read error: a sequence one base away is much more abundant. The chain couples TRBV6-1 to TRBJ1-1; unclear D gene. This CDR3 has 12 amino acids. Germline CDR1 is MNHNS and CDR2 is SASEGT. The CDR3 region has the DNA TGTACCAGCAGTGTTGGGAACACTGAAGCTTTCTTT. This sequence encodes CTSSVGNTEAFF.

The genes are TRBV7-2 and TRBJ2-3; TRBD2 matches at 11 bases. CDR1 is SGHTA and CDR2 is FQGNSA in the germline V gene. The CDR3 contains 14 residues. J was trimmed by 7 bases and V by 1 base; bases with no gene match: 1. The CDR3 loop reads CASSLGLAGHTQYF. Here the CDR3 DNA reads TGTGCCAGCAGCTTAGGACTAGCGGGGCATACGCAGTATTTT.

This rearrangement joins TRBV7-6 to TRBJ2-1, with TRBD1 identical over 9 bases. The ends lost 2 bases at V and 10 bases at J; junction bases unmatched: 9. CDR1 and CDR2 (germline): SGHVS, FNYEAQ. This CDR3 is 15 amino acids long. CDR3 bases: TGTGCCAGCAGCTTAAGGACAGGGGCGCCCTACGAGCAGTTCTTC. Residues: CASSLRTGAPYEQFF. The complete variable domain, with remaining parts taken from reference TRBV7-6 and TRBJ2-1, reads GAGVSQSPRYKVTKRGQDVALRCDPISGHVSLYWYRQALGQGPEFLTYFNYEAQQDKSGLPNDRFSAERPEGSISTLTIQRTEQRDSAMYRCASSLRTGAPYEQFFGPGTRLTVL.

This clonotype has at least ten counts. The chain recombines TRBV7-8 with TRBJ2-1; D perhaps matches TRBD1 (6 bases). Germline loops: CDR1 SGHVS, CDR2 FQNEAQ. V was pared by 5 bases and J by 5 bases, with 19 bases between. The length of the CDR3 is 16 residues. The CDR3 region is CASSTETGRGDNEQFF. The CDR3 bases are TGTGCCAGCAGCACCGAGACAGGTCGTGGGGACAATGAGCAGTTCTTC.

This clonotype showed up many times. The chain combines TRBV7-9 with TRBJ2-7; 10 positions match TRBD2. The CDR3 runs to 15 residues. Trimming took 5 bases from V and 0 from J; bases not matched to a gene: 4. Germline CDR1 SEHNR, CDR2 FQNEAQ (reference sequence). The CDR3 protein is CASSGLAELSYEQYF. The DNA of the CDR3 is TGTGCCAGCAGCGGACTAGCGGAGCTCTCCTACGAGCAGTACTTC.

This clonotype was counted between two and nine times. A read error may be the cause here, since a much bigger clone is one base away. The CDR3 spells CASSMDKHYGYAF. CDR3 DNA: TGTGCCAGTAGTATGGACAAACACTATGGCTACGCCTTC. The chain couples TRBV19 to TRBJ1-2; a possible D gene is TRBD1 (5 bases). Looked up from germline, CDR1 is LNHDA and CDR2 is SQIVND (reference sequence). The CDR3 spans 13 residues.

This clonotype was detected many times. V usage is TRBV10-3 and J usage is TRBJ1-2, with D possibly TRBD1 on 5 matching bases. The CDR3 is 13 amino acids. The germline V gene has CDR1 ENHRY and CDR2 SYGVKD. Trimming shortened V by 6 bases and J by 2 bases, and 10 bases separated the two germline ends. CDR3 sequence (DNA): TGTGCCATCAGCTTGACAGTGAACTATGGCTACACCTTC. It encodes CAISLTVNYGYTF.

This clonotype was observed a few times. This sequence joins TRBV7-2 and TRBJ1-4; D remains unclear. Germline CDR1 SGHTA, CDR2 FQGNSA. V was clipped by 3 bases and J by 0 bases, with 8 bases between them. The CDR3 consists of 15 residues. CDR3 nucleotides: TGTGCCAGCAGCTTGTCCCGAGCAACTAATGAAAAACTGTTTTTT. Translated, it gives CASSLSRATNEKLFF.

There are many counts of this clonotype. This chain uses TRBV3-1 with TRBJ1-2; TRBD1 agrees at 7 bases. The CDR3 length is 13 residues. V was clipped by 5 bases and J by 6 bases; unmatched bases: 6. Germline V gene data show CDR1 as LGHDT and CDR2 as YNNKEL (reference sequence). CDR3: CASSLQTGNGYTF. The CDR3 bases are TGTGCCAGCAGCTTACAGACAGGGAATGGCTACACCTTC.

This clonotype was detected ten times or more. The gene calls are TRBV11-2 and TRBJ2-7; a possible D gene is TRBD2 (6 bases). With 5 bases removed from V and 0 bases from J, the gap between germline ends came to 17 bases. The CDR3 consists of 16 residues. Germline lookup yields CDR1 SGHAT and CDR2 FQNNGV. CDR3 protein: CASSPTSGAASYEQYF. The DNA for the CDR3 is TGTGCCAGCAGCCCAACCTCGGGAGCGGCCTCCTACGAGCAGTACTTC.

This clonotype was counted ten times or more. This chain joins TRBV6-1 and TRBJ2-1; 7 bases are a match to TRBD2. This CDR3 has 11 amino acids. Trimming cost V 5 bases and J 11 bases; bases outside gene matches: 3. Germline CDR1 MNHNS, CDR2 SASEGT. In DNA, the CDR3 is TGTGCCAGCAGTACTAGCGCTCAGCAGTTCTTC. It yields the protein CASSTSAQQFF.

The sample holds a few counts of this clonotype. The chain combines TRBV30 with TRBJ1-2; D gene uncertain. V lost 3 bases and J 5 bases, leaving 13 bases between the germline ends. Per the germline V gene, CDR1 is GTSNPN and CDR2 is SVGIG (reference sequence). The CDR3 contains 13 residues. Here the CDR3 DNA reads TGTGCCTGGAGCACCGGGCCGGGGTATGGCTACACCTTC. Translating gives CAWSTGPGYGYTF.

This clonotype was picked up many times. The J gene is TRBJ1-1, the V gene TRBV27, with unresolved D. The CDR3 has 15 residues. Germline-derived CDR1 and CDR2 are MNHEY and SMNVEV (reference sequence). The V end was cut by 0 bases, the J end by 0 bases, with 8 bases between. CDR3 sequence reads: CASSLSWVMNTEAFF. For the CDR3, the DNA is TGTGCCAGCAGTTTATCTTGGGTCATGAACACTGAAGCTTTCTTT.

In this sample, this clonotype turned up many times. A junction boundary mismatches the germline segment, possibly from a read error. The chain carries TRBV27 and TRBJ1-1; D is unresolved. The CDR3 runs 14 residues. The germline CDR1 and CDR2 sequences are MNHEY and SMNVEV (reference sequence). The CDR3 coding sequence is TGTGCCAGCAGTCCTTCGACGGCGCCTTGGTGGGCGCTCTTT. It encodes CASSPSTAPWWALF.

This clonotype was seen at least ten times. The V and J genes are TRBV7-9 and TRBJ2-7, with D maybe TRBD2 (6 bases). Germline assignment: CDR1 SEHNR and CDR2 FQNEAQ (reference sequence). The length of the CDR3 is 14 residues. Trimming stripped 5 bases from V and 3 bases from J, with 14 bases between. The CDR3 bases are TGTGCCAGCAGCCCGGGAGTGAGGAACTACGAGCAGTACTTC. Translating gives CASSPGVRNYEQYF.

Of note for this clonotype: A single base separates this from a much larger clone, so it may be a read error. This chain uses TRBV12-3 or TRBV12-4 with TRBJ1-2; D is perhaps TRBD1 (6 bases). V was cut by 10 bases and J by 4 bases, with 19 bases left in between. This CDR3 contains 14 residues. The CDR3 DNA follows: TGTGCCAACAAAGTGGGACACCCGGCCTATGGCTACACCTTC. Its translation: CANKVGHPAYGYTF.

This clonotype was seen a handful of times. CDR3 region: CSASDRGDYGYTF. In DNA form, the CDR3 reads TGCAGTGCTAGTGACAGGGGGGACTATGGCTACACCTTC. This rearrangement joins TRBV20-1 to TRBJ1-2, with 9 bases identical to TRBD1. With V trimmed by 3 bases and J by 3 bases, 2 bases remained unmatched. Germline lookup yields CDR1 DFQATT and CDR2 SNEGSKA (reference sequence). The CDR3 loop spans 13 amino acids.

This clonotype was counted only a few times. A much larger clone differs from this one at a single base, so this may be a read error. The chain has TRBV6-5 and TRBJ2-1; TRBD1 matches at 7 bases. The CDR3 has 15 amino acids. Germline CDR1 reads MNHEY; CDR2 reads SVGAGI. CDR3 in amino acids: CASNYSRGIFNEQFF. In nucleotides, the CDR3 is TGTGCCAGCAATTACTCCAGGGGGATTTTCAATGAGCAGTTCTTC.